This T cell receptor (beta chain) was sequenced for a study of cytomegalovirus exposure and HLA in healthy donors. For this clone: Its antigen is undetermined.

The PCR was carried out with 60 Vbeta primers and 13 Jbeta primers. TCRdb's copy holds only in-frame clones and misses some; the assay was immunoSEQ multiplex PCR. The data hold about 170,000 clones, with more than 80% observed a single time. Each donor was healthy, and each was a bone marrow donor. Germline CDR1 is SEHNR and CDR2 is FQNEAQ (reference sequence). V lost 11 bases to trimming and J lost 5 bases; unmatched junction nucleotides: 17. The CDR3 loop spans 18 amino acids. Study results and limitations: Further analysis was carried out later, and it showed several of the most significant clusters appearing linked to common viral pathogens. Reported results showed that the classifier diagnosed cytomegalovirus status with high specificity and sensitivity. Overall, approximately 150 TCR beta chains were annotated as cytomegalovirus-associated.

The chain recombines TRBV7-9 with TRBJ2-2, with 13 nucleotides matching TRBD2. Sequencing was carried out using PBMCs. The source is a man aged 18 to 30 in good health and CMV-seronegative. The CDR3 DNA reads TGTGCCCGGACCGGACTAGCGGGGGACGGGCAAGGGACCGGGGAGCTGTTTTTT. It is translated as CARTGLAGDGQGTGELFF. The variable domain in full, with the rest retrieved from reference TRBV7-9 and TRBJ2-2, is DTGVSQNPRHKITKRGQNVTFRCDPISEHNRLYWYRQTLGQGPEFLTYFQNEAQLEKSRLLSDRFSAERPKGSFSTLEIQRTEQGDSAMYLCARTGLAGDGQGTGELFFGEGSRLTVL.